These 21 T cell receptor beta chains share one sample of origin, sequenced in a study of blood T cell repertoires in COVID-19 (dated by TCRdb to the early 2020s). The library was produced with the immunoSEQ multiplex PCR assay. Held by TCRdb, this immuneACCESS table contains in-frame sequences only and omits some clones. Under half of the omission traces to an unresolved V gene where checked; the cause of the rest is unknown. This sample holds about 77,000 clones; 90% were observed only once. About 16% of the sample rests with the top ten. Input material: peripheral blood. All receptors come from an elderly woman with active or convalescent COVID-19.

The gene calls are TRBV28 and TRBJ1-1; TRBD1 agrees at 9 bases. The length of the CDR3 is 18 residues. The V gene's germline CDR1 is MDHEN and CDR2 SYDVKM. Trimming removed 5 bases from V and 3 bases from J; junction bases left unmatched: 16. As DNA, the CDR3 is TGTGCCAGCAGTCTCACTCTGGACAGGGGCAGGAAAGACACTGAAGCTTTCTTT. Its protein product is CASSLTLDRGRKDTEAFF.

The chain couples TRBV10-3 to TRBJ1-1; TRBD1 might be the D (5 bases). The CDR3 has 14 amino acids. V lost 4 bases and J 1 base, leaving 10 bases between the germline ends. CDR1 is ENHRY and CDR2 is SYGVKD in the germline V gene. CDR3 nucleotides: TGTGCCATCAGTGCGATACAGGCGAACACTGAAGCTTTCTTT. This gives the protein CAISAIQANTEAFF.

The chain combines TRBV6-5 with TRBJ2-7; 9 positions match TRBD1. Germline V gives CDR1 MNHEY, CDR2 SVGAGI. The J segment lost 4 bases and the V segment lost 5 bases, leaving 9 bases of the junction unmatched. CDR3 length: 15 amino acids. CDR3 sequence: CASSRYRGTGYEQYF. The CDR3 DNA reads TGTGCCAGCAGTCGCTACAGGGGGACAGGGTACGAGCAGTACTTC.

The chain carries TRBV11-1 and TRBJ2-3; D is unresolved. V was pared by 5 bases and J by 1 base, with 13 bases between. Germline loops: CDR1 SGHAT, CDR2 FQDESV (reference sequence). The CDR3 has 15 amino acids. The CDR3 spells CASSTSKPGTDTQYF. The CDR3 nucleotides read TGTGCCAGCAGCACCTCCAAACCGGGCACAGATACGCAGTATTTT.

This chain uses TRBV27 with TRBJ1-2, with D unresolved. Germline loops: CDR1 MNHEY, CDR2 SMNVEV (reference sequence). Trimming cost V 3 bases and J 4 bases, with 9 bases left between them. This CDR3 has 13 amino acids. The CDR3 DNA is TGTGCCAGCAGTTTTGCCGGGTCCTATGGCTACACCTTC. Its translation is CASSFAGSYGYTF.

J is TRBJ2-5 and V is TRBV7-9; D perhaps matches TRBD1 (5 bases). Trimming removed 5 bases from V and 7 bases from J, with 23 bases in between. Germline assignment: CDR1 SEHNR and CDR2 FQNEAQ (reference sequence). There are 16 residues in the CDR3. In DNA, the CDR3 is TGTGCCAGCAGCCCACCTACCCTGGGTCCTGGGGCGACCCAGTACTTC. It codes for CASSPPTLGPGATQYF.

This sequence joins TRBV12-3 or TRBV12-4 and TRBJ2-1; D not certain. This CDR3 spans 13 amino acids. Trimming removed 0 bases at V and 10 bases at J, with 10 bases between. This CDR3 is CASSLAVFGEQFF. Here the CDR3 DNA reads TGTGCCAGCAGTTTAGCGGTTTTCGGGGAGCAGTTCTTC.

The V gene is TRBV21-1, the J gene TRBJ1-6; no DNA check was done on the table's D call, TRBD1. TRBV21-1 is designated a pseudogene. The CDR3 has 14 residues. The CDR3 protein is CASSKGQANSPLHF. The CDR3, as DNA: TGTGCCAGCAGCAAAGGGCAGGCTAATTCACCCCTCCACTTT.

The genes are TRBV24-1 and TRBJ1-2; no definite D call. V lost 5 bases and J 5 bases, leaving 8 bases between the germline ends. Germline V gene sequence: CDR1 KGHDR, CDR2 SFDVKD. The CDR3 has 12 amino acids. The CDR3 reads CATSAGSYGYTF. The CDR3 nucleotides are TGTGCCACCAGTGCCGGGTCTTATGGCTACACCTTC.

V usage is TRBV13 and J usage is TRBJ1-6; 7 bases agree with TRBD1. Germline values: CDR1 PRHDT, CDR2 FYEKMQ (reference sequence). J was trimmed by 6 bases and V by 3 bases; bases with no gene match: 5. The CDR3 loop spans 15 amino acids. This CDR3 reads CASSLWTGLNSPLHF. Written as DNA, the CDR3 is TGTGCCAGCAGCTTGTGGACAGGTCTTAATTCACCCCTCCACTTT.

The V gene is TRBV5-3, the J gene TRBJ1-2; 8 bases align to TRBD1. TRBV5-3 is designated an ORF whose function remains uncertain. The CDR3 covers 16 residues. Trimming took 2 bases from V and 5 from J; bases not matched to a gene: 11. CDR3 bases: TGTGCCAGAAGCTTCCTCCCGGGACAGGAGGGTTATGGCTACACCTTC. Amino acid sequence: CARSFLPGQEGYGYTF.

The genes are TRBV6-5 and TRBJ1-2, with no clear D. This CDR3 is built from 15 residues. Germline V gene sequence: CDR1 MNHEY, CDR2 SVGAGI. V was cut by 7 bases and J by 1 base, with 16 bases left in between. CDR3 protein: CASKPSTGNNYGYTF. The DNA for the CDR3 is TGTGCCAGCAAACCCTCGACGGGGAATAACTATGGCTACACCTTC.

The genes are TRBV6-4 and TRBJ2-1, with 8 bases aligning to TRBD2. The germline V gene encodes CDR1 MRHNA and CDR2 SNTAGT. The CDR3 is 16 residues long. Germline trimming cut 0 bases from V and 6 bases from J; bases unmatched to any gene: 7. The CDR3 DNA sequence: TGTGCCAGCAGTGACTCGGGGACTAGGGGGGGCAATGAGCAGTTCTTC. Its protein is CASSDSGTRGGNEQFF.

The chain combines TRBV10-3 with TRBJ2-5; TRBD2 might be the D (5 bases). With 4 bases removed from V and 3 bases from J, the gap between germline ends came to 6 bases. The CDR3 length is 12 residues. The V gene's germline CDR1 is ENHRY and CDR2 SYGVKD. The CDR3 bases are TGTGCCATCAGTGGAGGGAAAGAGACCCAGTACTTC. Translation: CAISGGKETQYF.

CDR3 nucleotides: TGTGCCATCAGGACCGACGGAGACACCGGGGAGCTGTTTTTT. Its protein is CAIRTDGDTGELFF. This chain joins TRBV10-3 and TRBJ2-2; D gene ambiguous. Germline V gives CDR1 ENHRY, CDR2 SYGVKD. This CDR3 has 14 residues. Trimming pared 6 bases from V and 3 bases from J, leaving 11 bases between.

This chain uses TRBV10-3 with TRBJ2-7; D perhaps matches TRBD1 (5 bases). The germline gives CDR1 ENHRY, CDR2 SYGVKD. The CDR3 is 14 amino acids. V lost 2 bases, J lost 3 bases, and 11 bases lay in between. This chain's CDR3 is CAISEDRGIYEQYF. The CDR3 DNA sequence: TGTGCCATCAGTGAGGATAGGGGCATCTACGAGCAGTACTTC.

This sequence joins TRBV2 and TRBJ1-4, with TRBD1 as a possible D gene (6 bases). Trimming removed 7 bases at V and 0 bases at J, with 12 bases between. The CDR3 contains 15 residues. CDR1 and CDR2 (germline): SNHLY, FYNNEI. This chain's CDR3 is CASNGNRATNEKLFF. DNA of the CDR3: TGTGCCAGCAATGGGAACAGGGCAACTAATGAAAAACTGTTTTTT.

The chain recombines TRBV28 with TRBJ2-7; D gene ambiguous. This CDR3 region has 12 residues. In germline, CDR1 is MDHEN, CDR2 SYDVKM. V dropped 5 bases and J dropped 9 bases, with 14 bases sitting between them. This chain's CDR3 is CASSILNAGQYF. In DNA form, the CDR3 reads TGTGCCAGCAGTATTCTAAACGCCGGGCAGTACTTC.

This clone has only a few counts. The V gene is TRBV27, the J gene TRBJ2-2, with 7 nucleotides matching TRBD2. CDR3 length equals 17 residues. Unmatched junction bases numbered 15, after V lost 7 bases and J lost 4 bases. CDR1 is MNHEY and CDR2 is SMNVEV in the germline V gene (reference sequence). The CDR3 protein is CASIGRVAGRGTGELFF. CDR3 nucleotide sequence: TGTGCCAGCATCGGCCGGGTTGCGGGGAGGGGCACCGGGGAGCTGTTTTTT.

The chain carries TRBV18 and TRBJ2-3; 8 bases line up with TRBD2. Germline CDR1 KGHSH, CDR2 LQKENI. The CDR3 is made up of 16 amino acids. The V segment lost 0 bases and the J segment 1 base; nucleotides outside the gene matches: 3. The CDR3 sequence: CASSPPAGGGTDTQYF. The CDR3 bases are TGTGCCAGCTCACCACCGGCGGGGGGCGGCACAGATACGCAGTATTTT.

The genes are TRBV11-1 and TRBJ1-6, with unresolved D. The CDR3 loop spans 15 amino acids. Per the germline V gene, CDR1 is SGHAT and CDR2 is FQDESV (reference sequence). Deletions cut 3 bases from V and 0 bases from J, with 6 bases between. CDR3 loop: CASSFSGSYNSPLHF. The CDR3 bases are TGTGCCAGCAGCTTTTCAGGCTCCTATAATTCACCCCTCCACTTT.